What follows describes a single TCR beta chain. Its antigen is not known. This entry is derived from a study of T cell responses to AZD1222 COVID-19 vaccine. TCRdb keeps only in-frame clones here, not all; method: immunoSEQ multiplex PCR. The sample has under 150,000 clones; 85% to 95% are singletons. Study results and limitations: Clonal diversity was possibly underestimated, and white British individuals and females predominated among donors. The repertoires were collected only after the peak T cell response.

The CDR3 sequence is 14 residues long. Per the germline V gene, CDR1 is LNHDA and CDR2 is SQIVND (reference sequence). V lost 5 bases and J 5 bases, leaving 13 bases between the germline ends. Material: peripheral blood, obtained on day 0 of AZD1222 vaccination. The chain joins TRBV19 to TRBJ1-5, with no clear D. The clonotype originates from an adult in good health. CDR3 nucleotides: TGTGCCAGTAGTTCATTCCCCCGGGATCAGCCCCAGCATTTT. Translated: CASSSFPRDQPQHF.